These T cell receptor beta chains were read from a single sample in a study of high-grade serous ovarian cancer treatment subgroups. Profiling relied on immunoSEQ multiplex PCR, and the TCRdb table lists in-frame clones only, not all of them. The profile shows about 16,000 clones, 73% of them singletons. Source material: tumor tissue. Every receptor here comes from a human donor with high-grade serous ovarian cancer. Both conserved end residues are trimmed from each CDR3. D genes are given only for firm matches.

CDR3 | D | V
ASSLWGAGETQY | - | TRBV7-3
ASSSSWDRQETQY | TRBD1 | TRBV7-9
ASSILASNQPQH | - | TRBV19
ASSSSGEDTQY | TRBD2 | TRBV5-6
ASSPFSTTDTQY | - | TRBV7-9
ASSLGSRGSNEQF | - | TRBV7-3
ASSPDIAKNIQY | - | TRBV4-1
ASSLILRGAGEQY | TRBD2 | TRBV7-9
ASRRLAGGTTDTQY | TRBD2 | TRBV27
ASSLVSGASY | - | TRBV13
ASRRSGNSPLH | - | TRBV6-6
AWSLDRSYEQY | - | TRBV30
ASSLESSGGSNEQF | TRBD2 | TRBV5-1
ASSENQLASSNEQF | TRBD2 | TRBV6-1
ASRRLEGATDTQY | - | TRBV11-2
ATGTGNQPQH | TRBD1 | TRBV27
AANGATNEKLF | - | TRBV19